This paragraph reports one TCR beta chain. This sample stems from a study of early stage breast cancer tumors. From germline, CDR1 is SEHNR and CDR2 FQNEAQ (reference sequence). Trimming removed 7 bases from V and 9 bases from J; junction bases left unmatched: 12. The CDR3 is made up of 16 amino acids. Some clones are missing from TCRdb's copy, which holds only in-frame ones; the method was immunoSEQ multiplex PCR. The sample consists of about 36,000 clones, around 70% of them appearing once. This chain links TRBV7-9 with TRBJ2-1; 13 bases match TRBD2. The source is a person aged 55 to 69 with breast cancer. Sequenced material: blood. CDR3 DNA: TGTGCCAGCACCGGGACTAGCGGGGCCCGGTTGGGTGAGCAGTTCTTC. It encodes CASTGTSGARLGEQFF.